Below, 17 T cell receptor beta chains from the same sample are listed, as sequenced in a study of cytomegalovirus exposure and HLA in healthy donors. PCR used 60 Vbeta primers and 13 Jbeta primers. TCRdb's copy holds only in-frame clones and misses some; the assay was immunoSEQ multiplex PCR. The sample yields around 150,000 clones, more than 80% seen once. The specimen sequenced was PBMCs. The receptors stem from a woman between 18 and 29 years old in good health and CMV-seronegative.

This rearrangement joins TRBV6-5 to TRBJ2-7; D is perhaps TRBD2 (6 bases). Germline values: CDR1 MNHEY, CDR2 SVGAGI. The CDR3 is made up of 15 amino acids. The V end lost 5 bases, the J end lost 1 base, and 15 bases lay between the germline ends. CDR3 sequence: CASSRGGAFSYEQYF. CDR3 nucleotides: TGTGCCAGCAGTCGGGGAGGTGCTTTTTCCTACGAGCAGTACTTC.

The chain carries TRBV27 and TRBJ1-6; D may be TRBD1 (5 bases). V was clipped by 2 bases and J by 9 bases, with 14 bases between them. CDR3 length: 15 residues. The germline V gene encodes CDR1 MNHEY and CDR2 SMNVEV (reference sequence). The CDR3 DNA is TGTGCCAGCAGTTTAAGGGCAGGGATTACTTCACCCCTCCACTTT. Translation gives CASSLRAGITSPLHF.

The chain is built from TRBV5-4 and TRBJ1-2; 8 nucleotides line up with TRBD1. This CDR3 region has 14 residues. V shed 4 bases, J shed 10 bases, and the junction held 12 bases outside the gene matches. CDR1 is SGHNT, CDR2 YYREEE, per germline (reference sequence). The DNA for the CDR3 is TGTGCCAGCAGCCCTGCGGGACAGGCACGTCTCTACACCTTC. Translation: CASSPAGQARLYTF. Using reference TRBV5-4 and TRBJ1-2 for the parts outside the CDR3, the full variable domain is ETGVTQSPTHLIKTRGQQVTLRCSSQSGHNTVSWYQQALGQGPQFIFQYYREEENGRGNFPPRFSGLQFPNYSSELNVNALELDDSALYLCASSPAGQARLYTFGSGTRLTVV.

This clone was seen only a few times. V is TRBV7-6 and J is TRBJ2-6; D possibly corresponds to TRBD2 (6 bases). This CDR3 is built from 16 residues. V was cut by 5 bases and J by 4 bases, with 15 bases left in between. Germline V gives CDR1 SGHVS, CDR2 FNYEAQ. CDR3 amino acids: CASSLWVAGGANVLTF. For the CDR3, the DNA is TGTGCCAGCAGCCTCTGGGTGGCGGGGGGGGCCAACGTCCTGACTTTC.

The V and J genes are TRBV7-8 and TRBJ1-4; TRBD1 aligns across 8 bases. The CDR3 totals 17 residues. The V gene's germline CDR1 is SGHVS and CDR2 FQNEAQ. After removal of 1 base from V and 2 bases from J, the junction contained 6 bases not matched to a gene. This chain's CDR3 is CASSLVLGQATNEKLFF. CDR3 nucleotides: TGTGCCAGCAGCTTAGTGTTGGGACAGGCCACTAATGAAAAACTGTTTTTT.

The gene calls are TRBV4-1 and TRBJ1-4, with 10 positions matching TRBD1. Germline V gene lookup returns CDR1 MGHRA and CDR2 YSYEKL. V was clipped by 4 bases and J by 0 bases; unmatched bases: 17. The CDR3 has 21 residues. The DNA for the CDR3 is TGCGCCAGCAGCCCTCCCCGGACAGGGGGGTTTCGCAGTGCAACTAATGAAAAACTGTTTTTT. This sequence encodes CASSPPRTGGFRSATNEKLFF.

This chain connects TRBV6-1 to TRBJ2-4, with D unclear. Germline V gene lookup returns CDR1 MNHNS and CDR2 SASEGT. The CDR3 totals 16 residues. V shed 2 bases and J shed 0 bases, with 11 bases lying between them. Written as DNA, the CDR3 is TGTGCCAGCAGTGAAAATATAGATTTAGCCAAAAACATTCAGTACTTC. Translation gives CASSENIDLAKNIQYF.

The chain joins TRBV11-2 to TRBJ2-7; TRBD2 agrees at 8 bases. This CDR3 is 14 amino acids long. V was clipped by 1 base and J by 6 bases; unmatched bases: 5. Germline loops: CDR1 SGHAT, CDR2 FQNNGV. DNA for the CDR3: TGTGCCAGCAGCTTAGGAGCGGGAGTACTCGAGCAGTACTTC. Protein product: CASSLGAGVLEQYF.

The J gene is TRBJ2-7, the V gene TRBV5-6; TRBD1 aligns across 7 bases. Germline V gene lookup returns CDR1 SGHDT and CDR2 YYEEEE. After removal of 3 bases from V and 0 bases from J, the junction contained 6 bases not matched to a gene. This CDR3 contains 15 residues. CDR3 DNA sequence: TGTGCCAGCAGCTCCCTTGGGACAGCCTCCTACGAGCAGTACTTC. This translates into CASSSLGTASYEQYF.

The gene calls are TRBV9 and TRBJ1-1, with TRBD1 matching 7 bases. V lost 6 bases and J lost 0; bases outside the gene matches: 11. Germline V gene data show CDR1 as SGDLS and CDR2 as YYNGEE. The CDR3 has 16 residues. Here the CDR3 reads CASTPTGAKMNTEAFF. In DNA form, the CDR3 reads TGTGCCAGCACCCCTACAGGGGCGAAAATGAACACTGAAGCTTTCTTT.

The chain is built from TRBV25-1 and TRBJ2-5; D may be TRBD1 (6 bases). The CDR3 runs to 13 residues. V was clipped by 8 bases and J by 1 base, with 11 bases between them. The germline V gene encodes CDR1 MGHDK and CDR2 SYGVNS. CDR3 sequence: CASPQGGQETQYF. The CDR3 region has the DNA TGTGCCAGCCCCCAAGGGGGCCAAGAGACCCAGTACTTC.

V usage is TRBV11-2 and J usage is TRBJ2-3; a weak D match, TRBD2 (6 bases). The CDR3 runs to 12 residues. Germline assignment: CDR1 SGHAT and CDR2 FQNNGV. CDR3 nucleotide sequence: TGTGCTACGGGAGTTGGGTTTGATACGCAGTATTTT. Protein sequence: CATGVGFDTQYF.

This chain connects TRBV7-3 to TRBJ2-1; 13 bases are a match to TRBD2. The ends lost 5 bases at V and 10 bases at J; junction bases unmatched: 2. CDR1 and CDR2 (germline): SGHTA, FQGTGA. The CDR3 is made up of 13 amino acids. As DNA, the CDR3 is TGTGCCAGCAGCGCGGGACTAGCGGGAGAGCAGTTCTTC. Amino acid sequence: CASSAGLAGEQFF.

This rearrangement joins TRBV7-9 to TRBJ1-2, with 7 bases identical to TRBD1. CDR1 SEHNR and CDR2 FQNEAQ come from the germline V gene (reference sequence). The CDR3 loop spans 17 amino acids. Unmatched junction bases numbered 11, after V lost 0 bases and J lost 4 bases. The CDR3 is CASSLALGTEQSYGYTF. In nucleotides, the CDR3 is TGTGCCAGCAGCTTAGCCCTAGGGACAGAACAGAGCTATGGCTACACCTTC.

This chain joins TRBV29-1 and TRBJ2-3, with 10 bases that match TRBD1. This CDR3 region has 15 residues. V trimming: 6 bases; J trimming: 4 bases; junction bases outside the gene matches: 10. Germline CDR1 reads SQVTM; CDR2 reads ANQGSEA. Here the CDR3 reads CSVPTGTGVADTQYF. The CDR3 DNA follows: TGCAGCGTACCGACCGGGACAGGGGTTGCAGATACGCAGTATTTT.

V usage is TRBV5-6 and J usage is TRBJ2-7, with 12 bases aligning to TRBD2. The CDR3 covers 16 residues. Germline V gene data show CDR1 as SGHDT and CDR2 as YYEEEE. V shed 4 bases, J shed 3 bases, and the junction held 8 bases outside the gene matches. The CDR3 protein is CASSTKGLAGYYEQYF. The DNA for the CDR3 is TGTGCCAGCAGCACGAAAGGACTAGCGGGGTACTACGAGCAGTACTTC.

The chain joins TRBV6-5 to TRBJ1-2, with TRBD1 matching 10 bases. CDR1 is MNHEY, CDR2 SVGAGI, per germline. V shed 6 bases and J 8 bases; nucleotides not matched to a gene: 9. The CDR3 covers 14 residues. The CDR3 nucleotides read TGTGCCAGCAGATCTCGACAGGGGGCTAGGGGCTACACCTTC. This codes for CASRSRQGARGYTF.